The present T cell receptor (beta chain) was sequenced within a study of vaccination and CD4 T cells after COVID-19 (dated by TCRdb to the early 2020s). Regarding the research as a whole: Convalescent patients had a positive SARS-CoV-2 result on nasal swab PCR, and of these patients, nine had mild disease and one had severe disease. Post-vaccine blood samples were collected a median of about 69 days after the second vaccine dose, ranging from roughly 13 to 250 days. As controls, cultures received a CEFX viral epitope pool (the positive control), an HIV-1 Nef peptide pool (the negative control), or no peptide at all. In the convalescent cohort there were six males and four females, among whom were two Hispanic individuals, seven Caucasians, two Asians and one multiracial person. Three convalescent patients gave samples both early after vaccination (day 14) and late after vaccination (days 161 to 241). Overlapping spike peptide pools from SARS-CoV-2 and from the common cold coronaviruses HCoV-NL63, HCoV-OC43 and HCoV-229E were used as culture stimuli. Participants got two doses of the Pfizer-BioNTech BNT162b2 vaccine (n=8) or two doses of the Moderna mRNA-1273 vaccine (n=2). In approximately ten COVID-19 convalescent patients and 4 infection-naive healthy vaccine recipients, the spike-specific CD4+ TCR repertoire before mRNA vaccination was compared with the repertoire after mRNA vaccination. Post-COVID blood samples from convalescent patients were collected a median of around 110 days after diagnosis, with a range of about 30 to 170 days.

As to this clonotype: Its binding antigen is unknown. Per-base quality was not reported, and no clone a single base away is much larger than it.

The library was prepared using PCR. At the Johns Hopkins FTIC core, DNA from the cultured CD4+ T cells underwent TCR sequencing with the Oncomine TCR Beta short-read assay. The QIAamp micro DNA kit was used to extract genomic DNA from the cultured CD4+ T cells. Oncomine TCR Beta libraries made from cultured CD4+ T cells were pooled using unique dual indexes and sequenced on an Illumina iSeq 100. The study's processing was this. Non-productive sequences were filtered out, and CDR3s that did not start with C, did not end with F or W, or were shorter than 7 amino acids were discarded. Antigen-specific clonotypes were identified with the MANAFEST web application by comparing peptide-stimulated wells with reference and other culture wells. To be called positive, a clone needed an FDR below 0.05, an odds ratio above 5, and a productive frequency above 0.1% in at least two of three replicate wells. A clonotype counted as cross-reactive if it showed significant expansion both in the SARS-CoV-2 spike wells and in at least one common cold coronavirus spike condition. Similarity between CDR3 sequences was evaluated in R version 3.6.1 using Levenshtein distances (stringdist) and unrooted phylogenetic trees (ape). TCRdb trimmed the raw reads at Q25, called clones with MiXCR and kept productive beta chains. Under each unique CDR3 protein, matching rows form one entry showing the most common genes and DNA. In this record, the V and J calls reflect TCRdb's handling and not the investigators' own analysis. Here the sample has about 26,000 distinct CDR3 sequences; approximately 41% occur a single time. The ten largest account for about 5.2% of the sample.

Inclusive of the bounding cysteine and phenylalanine, the CDR3 is 15 residues long. The entry retains the CDR3 DNA only, 45 bases that are in frame from base 1. V lost 7 bases and J lost 4 bases, and the count of bases not matched to a germline gene is 7. The germline V gene supplies CDR1 SNHLY and CDR2 FYNNEI. The study at large found these results: An increase in the median number of SARS-CoV-2-reactive clonotypes from roughly 20 after infection to roughly 39 after vaccination was observed, but the change was not found to be significant. The study included relatively few convalescent patients and did not analyze early timepoints after natural infection. In convalescent patients, nearly all vaccine-specific clones (304 of 307) were found to be mono-reactive for SARS-CoV-2 spike rather than cross-reactive with common cold coronaviruses. Among the post-vaccine SARS-CoV-2-reactive clones in convalescent patients, a median 86.3% showed up only after vaccination, which suggests vaccine-specific priming.

The time point label here, explained by the study, means: late sampling 161 to 241 days after vaccination in a few convalescent patients. The treatment or condition label, as the study defines it: roughly 10-day PBMC culture with coronavirus spike peptide pools or control peptides (ViraFEST assay). To expand antigen-specific T cells with peptide pools and then pick out the expanded clonotypes through TCR sequencing, the study relied on the ViraFEST assay. Positive SARS-CoV-2 PCR tests in the convalescent patients dated from March to December 2020, before Alpha, Beta and Delta variants emerged in the United States. PBMCs were cultured at 1.5 million to 2 million per well in IMDM supplemented with 5% human AB serum and 8 to 10 IU/ml IL-2, with about 11 ug/ml peptide pools added. On days 3 and 7, half of the culture medium was replaced with fresh IL-2-containing medium. CD4+ T cells were isolated after approximately ten days of culture through negative selection using the EasySep CD4+ T cell isolation kit. Ficoll-Paque Plus gradient centrifugation was used to isolate PBMCs from whole blood, and the isolated PBMCs were then either used fresh or cryopreserved at -140C. Each culture condition was generally run in triplicate wells.

This receptor chain uses TRBV2 and TRBJ2-3, with 11 central nucleotides matching TRBD2. The source of this sequence is a human donor who had recovered from COVID-19. Material: CD4+ T cells from blood, cultured in vitro, obtained about 7 months after SARS-CoV-2 vaccination. CDR3 region: CASKSTSGSPDTQYF. DNA sequence: TGTGCCAGCAAGTCTACTAGCGGGAGCCCAGATACGCAGTATTTT.